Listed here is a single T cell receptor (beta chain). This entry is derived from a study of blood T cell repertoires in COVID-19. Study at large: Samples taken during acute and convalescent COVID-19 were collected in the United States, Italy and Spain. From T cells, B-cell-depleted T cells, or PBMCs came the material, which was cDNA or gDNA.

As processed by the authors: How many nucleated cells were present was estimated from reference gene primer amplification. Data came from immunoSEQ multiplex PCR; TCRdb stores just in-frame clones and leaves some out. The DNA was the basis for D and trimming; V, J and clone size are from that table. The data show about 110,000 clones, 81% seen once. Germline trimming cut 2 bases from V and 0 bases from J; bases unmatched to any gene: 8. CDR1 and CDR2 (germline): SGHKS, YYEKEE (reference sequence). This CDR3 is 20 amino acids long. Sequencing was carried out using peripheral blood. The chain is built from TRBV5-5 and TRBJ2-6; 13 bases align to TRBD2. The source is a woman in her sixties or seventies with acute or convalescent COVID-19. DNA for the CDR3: TGTGCCAGCAGCTTTTCAGGACTAGCGGGGGTTTACTCTGGGGCCAACGTCCTGACTTTC. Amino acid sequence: CASSFSGLAGVYSGANVLTF.